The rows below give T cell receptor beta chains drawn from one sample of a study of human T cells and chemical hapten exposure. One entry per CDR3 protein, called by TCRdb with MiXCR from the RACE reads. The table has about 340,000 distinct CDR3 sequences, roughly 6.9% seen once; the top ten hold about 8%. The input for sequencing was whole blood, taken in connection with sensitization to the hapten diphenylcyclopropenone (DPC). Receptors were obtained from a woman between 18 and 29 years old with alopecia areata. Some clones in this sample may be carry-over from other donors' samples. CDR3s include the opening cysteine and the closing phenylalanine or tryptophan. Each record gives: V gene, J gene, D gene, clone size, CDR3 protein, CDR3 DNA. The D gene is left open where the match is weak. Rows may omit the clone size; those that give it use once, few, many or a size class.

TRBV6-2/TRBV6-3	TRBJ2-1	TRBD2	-	CASTTGGPSNEQFF	TGTGCCAGCACCACGGGGGGGCCAAGCAATGAGCAGTTCTTC
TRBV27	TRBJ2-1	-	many	CASSLVRAYNEQFF	TGTGCCAGCAGTCTCGTCAGGGCCTACAATGAGCAGTTCTTC
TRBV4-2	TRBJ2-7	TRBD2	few	CASSQELAGGSYEQYF	TGTGCCAGCAGCCAAGAACTAGCGGGGGGCTCCTACGAGCAGTACTTC
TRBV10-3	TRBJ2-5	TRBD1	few	CAISASTGQERQETQYF	TGTGCCATCAGTGCATCGACAGGACAGGAGCGCCAAGAGACCCAGTACTTC
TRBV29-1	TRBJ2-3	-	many	CSGELEGTQYF	TGCAGCGGGGAACTAGAGGGTACGCAGTATTTT
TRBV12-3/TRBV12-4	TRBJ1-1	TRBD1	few	CASRRTGERITFF	TGTGCCAGCAGGCGTACAGGGGAAAGGATAACTTTCTTT
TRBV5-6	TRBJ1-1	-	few	CASSLVGRNTEAFF	TGTGCCAGCAGCTTGGTTGGCAGGAACACTGAAGCTTTCTTT
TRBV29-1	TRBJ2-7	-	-	CSVAPREAYEQYF	TGCAGCGTCGCACCAAGGGAGGCCTACGAGCAGTACTTC
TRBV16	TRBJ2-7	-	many	CASGGDRRGTYEQYF	TGTGCCAGCGGGGGCGACAGGCGGGGTACCTACGAGCAGTACTTC
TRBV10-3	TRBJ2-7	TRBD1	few	CAISVDRVAYEQYF	TGTGCCATCAGTGTAGACAGGGTGGCCTACGAGCAGTACTTC
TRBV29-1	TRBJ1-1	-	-	CSGRADLEAFF	TGCAGCGGAAGGGCAGATCTTGAAGCTTTCTTT
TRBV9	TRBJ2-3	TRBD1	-	CASSVEGTGRTDTQYF	TGTGCCAGCAGCGTAGAGGGGACAGGGCGGACAGATACGCAGTATTTT
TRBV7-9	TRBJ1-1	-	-	CASSLVQGVTEAFF	TGTGCCAGCAGCTTAGTACAGGGTGTTACTGAAGCTTTCTTT
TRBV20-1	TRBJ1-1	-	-	CSARLGVDTEAFF	TGCAGTGCTAGATTAGGGGTGGACACTGAAGCTTTCTTT
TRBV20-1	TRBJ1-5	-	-	CSASYGSRAGKYQPQHF	TGCAGTGCTAGTTACGGGAGCCGGGCCGGCAAGTATCAGCCCCAGCATTTT
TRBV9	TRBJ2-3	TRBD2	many	CASTKEPGLAADTQYF	TGTGCCAGCACCAAAGAGCCGGGACTAGCAGCAGATACGCAGTATTTT
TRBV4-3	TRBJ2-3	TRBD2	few	CASSQDKAGGVEDTQYF	TGCGCCAGCAGCCAAGACAAGGCGGGGGGAGTTGAAGATACGCAGTATTTT
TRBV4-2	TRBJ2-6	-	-	CASSQEGEAGANVLTF	TGTGCCAGCAGCCAAGAAGGGGAGGCTGGGGCCAACGTCCTGACTTTC
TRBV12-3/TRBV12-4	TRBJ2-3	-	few	CASGVEGLYPTDTQYF	TGTGCCAGCGGCGTTGAGGGGCTATATCCCACAGATACGCAGTATTTT
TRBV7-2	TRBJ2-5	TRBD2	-	CASSLDLAGGQETQYF	TGTGCCAGCAGCTTAGATTTAGCGGGGGGCCAAGAGACCCAGTACTTC
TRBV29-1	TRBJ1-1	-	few	CSVERGKDTEAFF	TGCAGCGTTGAAAGGGGGAAAGACACTGAAGCTTTCTTT
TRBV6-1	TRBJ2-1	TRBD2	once	CASLRASGGTSEQFF	TGTGCCAGCCTTCGTGCTAGCGGGGGAACCTCCGAGCAGTTCTTC
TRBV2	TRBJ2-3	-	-	CASSEGTHKNTDTQYF	TGTGCCAGCAGTGAAGGGACTCACAAGAACACAGATACGCAGTATTTT
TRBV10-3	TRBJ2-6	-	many	CAISESTGHSGANVLTF	TGTGCCATCAGTGAGTCGACAGGCCACTCTGGGGCCAACGTCCTGACTTTC
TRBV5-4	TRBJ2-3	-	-	CASSLDESGPLTSTDTQYF	TGTGCCAGCAGCTTGGATGAAAGCGGGCCTCTCACTAGCACAGATACGCAGTATTTT
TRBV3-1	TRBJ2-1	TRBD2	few	CASSLAGGEPYNEQFF	TGTGCCAGCAGCCTTGCCGGGGGGGAGCCCTACAATGAGCAGTTCTTC
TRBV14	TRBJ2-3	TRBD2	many	CASSQEGGGGTDTQYF	TGTGCCAGCAGCCAAGAAGGCGGGGGGGGCACAGATACGCAGTATTTT
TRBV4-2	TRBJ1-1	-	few	CASSQDRGVEAFF	TGTGCCAGCAGCCAAGATCGGGGTGTTGAAGCTTTCTTT
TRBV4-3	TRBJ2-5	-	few	CASSHEAGTQETQYF	TGCGCCAGCAGCCATGAAGCCGGGACACAAGAGACCCAGTACTTC
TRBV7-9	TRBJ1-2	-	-	CASSRSSNYGYTF	TGTGCCAGCAGCCGTTCATCTAACTATGGCTACACCTTC
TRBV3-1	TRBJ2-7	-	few	CASRGSGRQYF	TGTGCCAGCAGGGGATCTGGGCGGCAGTACTTC
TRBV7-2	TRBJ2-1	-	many	CASSMWTGSYNEQFF	TGTGCCAGCAGCATGTGGACGGGTTCCTACAATGAGCAGTTCTTC
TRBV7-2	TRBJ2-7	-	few	CASSLESRIQNYEQYF	TGTGCCAGCAGCTTAGAAAGCAGGATACAGAACTACGAGCAGTACTTC
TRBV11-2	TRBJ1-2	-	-	CASSLDQGSGYGYTF	TGTGCCAGCAGCTTAGATCAGGGGAGTGGCTATGGCTACACCTTC
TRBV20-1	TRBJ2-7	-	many	CSARDLGGTDEQYF	TGCAGTGCTAGAGATCTAGGAGGGACGGACGAGCAGTACTTC
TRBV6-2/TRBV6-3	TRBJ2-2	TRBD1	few	CASSKPGQGKEELFF	TGTGCCAGCAGTAAACCGGGACAGGGTAAAGAGGAGCTGTTTTTT
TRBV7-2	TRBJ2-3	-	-	CASSDGRSSDTQYF	TGTGCCAGTTCCGACGGACGCAGTTCAGATACGCAGTATTTT
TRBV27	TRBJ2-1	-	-	CASSSDYEQFF	TGTGCCAGCAGTTCGGATTATGAGCAGTTCTTC
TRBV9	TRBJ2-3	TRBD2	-	CASSLTSGVPDTQYF	TGTGCCAGCAGCCTCACTAGCGGGGTACCAGATACGCAGTATTTT
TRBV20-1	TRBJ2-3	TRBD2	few	CSASTGGGTDTQYF	TGCAGTGCTAGTACCGGGGGGGGCACAGATACGCAGTATTTT